What follows are 14 T cell receptor beta chains derived from one specimen sequenced in a study of T cells after yellow fever vaccination. TCRdb itself ran the 5' RACE reads through MiXCR, one entry per CDR3 protein. Of more than 95,000 distinct CDR3 sequences listed, roughly 15% are singletons. Specimen: CD8+ T cells sorted from PBMCs, collected 5 days after the yellow fever booster vaccination. These receptors all stem from a man in his late teens or twenties who received the YFV17D yellow fever vaccine.

Written as DNA, the CDR3 is TGTGCCAGCAGATCCCCGACTAGCGGGGTAGTCGGTGAGCAGTTCTTC. This encodes CASRSPTSGVVGEQFF. The chain recombines TRBV7-2 with TRBJ2-1, with 11 bases that match TRBD2. CDR1 is SGHTA, CDR2 FQGNSA, per germline. This CDR3 has 16 residues. With 6 bases clipped from V and 9 bases from J, the junction kept 13 bases outside the gene matches.

In its sample, this clonotype was seen a few times. The chain uses TRBV16 and TRBJ2-7; 9 bases align to TRBD1. With 0 bases clipped from V and 4 bases from J, the junction kept 4 bases outside the gene matches. The germline V gene encodes CDR1 KGHSY and CDR2 FQNENV. This CDR3 is built from 15 residues. The CDR3 DNA reads TGTGCCAGCAGCCAATCGAGGACAGGGGTATACGAGCAGTACTTC. This codes for CASSQSRTGVYEQYF.

This clonotype came up a few times. This sequence joins TRBV19 and TRBJ2-2, with D possibly TRBD2 on 7 matching bases. The CDR3 runs 14 residues. Deletions cut 9 bases from V and 5 bases from J, with 16 bases between. Germline V gives CDR1 LNHDA, CDR2 SQIVND (reference sequence). Here the CDR3 DNA reads TGTGCCAGCAGGGGCGGGGGTTTAACCGGGGAGCTGTTTTTT. Translation gives CASRGGGLTGELFF.

The chain employs TRBV5-5 and TRBJ1-2, with no clear D. Deletions cut 0 bases from V and 1 base from J, with 13 bases between. CDR3 length: 16 residues. Germline assignment: CDR1 SGHKS and CDR2 YYEKEE (reference sequence). CDR3 sequence: CASSLEFGSLNYGYTF. DNA for the CDR3: TGTGCCAGCAGCTTGGAGTTCGGCAGCCTTAACTATGGCTACACCTTC. Variable domain in full (rest from reference TRBV5-5 and TRBJ1-2): DAGVTQSPTHLIKTRGQQVTLRCSPISGHKSVSWYQQVLGQGPQFIFQYYEKEERGRGNFPDRFSARQFPNYSSELNVNALLLGDSALYLCASSLEFGSLNYGYTFGSGTRLTVV.

This clonotype was counted between two and nine times. The rearrangement uses TRBV4-1 and TRBJ2-2, with TRBD1 matching over 10 bases. V dropped 2 bases and J dropped 6; count of bases not matched to a gene: 6. This CDR3 is 16 amino acids long. Germline lookup yields CDR1 MGHRA and CDR2 YSYEKL. The CDR3 sequence: CASSQIPGTGAGELFF. The CDR3, as DNA: TGCGCCAGCAGCCAAATTCCCGGGACAGGGGCCGGGGAGCTGTTTTTT.

The chain is built from TRBV29-1 and TRBJ2-5; 8 bases fit TRBD2. J was trimmed by 3 bases and V by 7 bases; bases with no gene match: 7. This CDR3 comprises 13 residues. Germline CDR1 SQVTM, CDR2 ANQGSEA. The chain's CDR3 is CSERQRGKETQYF. In DNA, the CDR3 is TGCAGCGAGCGGCAGCGGGGGAAAGAGACCCAGTACTTC.

This clonotype has just a few counts. The rearrangement links TRBV6-5 to TRBJ1-2; D might be TRBD1 (5 bases). V lost 0 bases and J 6 bases, leaving 14 bases between the germline ends. The germline CDR1 and CDR2 sequences are MNHEY and SVGAGI. The CDR3 spans 15 residues. CDR3 sequence: CASSYSKTGGNGYTF. DNA of the CDR3: TGTGCCAGCAGTTACTCGAAGACGGGGGGGAATGGCTACACCTTC.

This clonotype was observed a handful of times. This chain links TRBV19 with TRBJ1-1; 7 bases map to TRBD1. With 5 bases clipped from V and 4 bases from J, the junction kept 10 bases outside the gene matches. CDR1 is LNHDA and CDR2 is SQIVND in the germline V gene (reference sequence). CDR3 length equals 15 residues. DNA of the CDR3: TGTGCCAGTAGTGTCAAGGGGGCCGTGGGCACTGAAGCTTTCTTT. Translated: CASSVKGAVGTEAFF.

The chain is built from TRBV12-3 or TRBV12-4 and TRBJ1-2; D remains unclear. There are 11 residues in the CDR3. Trimming shortened V by 7 bases and J by 7 bases, and 10 bases separated the two germline ends. The CDR3 loop reads CASTDGLGYTF. CDR3 in DNA: TGTGCCAGCACGGACGGGCTTGGCTACACCTTC.

The chain employs TRBV12-3 or TRBV12-4 and TRBJ1-1, with D tentatively TRBD1 (5 bases). V was pared by 5 bases and J by 2 bases, with 15 bases between. The CDR3 length is 15 residues. CDR3 DNA sequence: TGTGCCAGCAGTCCCGAGGTGGGGGAAAACACTGAAGCTTTCTTT. Translation gives CASSPEVGENTEAFF.

This clonotype was detected ten times or more. The CDR3 nucleotides read TGTGCCAGCAGCGATGAGGCCCCCGAGCAGTTCTTC. It yields the protein CASSDEAPEQFF. This chain links TRBV7-9 with TRBJ2-1, with D uncertain. Trimming stripped 5 bases from V and 10 bases from J, with 12 bases between. Germline values: CDR1 SEHNR, CDR2 FQNEAQ (reference sequence). This CDR3 contains 12 residues.

This clonotype was seen a few times. The chain uses TRBV6-2 or TRBV6-3 and TRBJ2-1; 7 bases fit TRBD2. This CDR3 comprises 15 residues. Germline values: CDR1 MNHEY, CDR2 SVGEGT. V gave up 8 bases and J gave up 0 bases; unmatched junction bases: 7. The CDR3 region is CASAGDGSSYNEQFF. The CDR3 region has the DNA TGTGCCAGCGCGGGAGACGGTAGCTCCTACAATGAGCAGTTCTTC.

A few counts support this clonotype. V usage is TRBV5-1 and J usage is TRBJ1-1; D remains ambiguous. From germline, CDR1 is SGHRS and CDR2 YFSETQ. V shed 5 bases and J shed 5 bases, with 19 bases lying between them. The CDR3 is 15 residues long. The CDR3 sequence is CASRPIGRSQTEAFF. Written as DNA, the CDR3 is TGCGCCAGCAGACCCATAGGGAGGAGTCAAACTGAAGCTTTCTTT.

This clonotype was counted a few times. J is TRBJ2-7 and V is TRBV19; tentative D call: TRBD1 (6 bases). The germline V gene encodes CDR1 LNHDA and CDR2 SQIVND (reference sequence). The CDR3 loop spans 14 amino acids. V dropped 1 base and J dropped 2 bases, with 9 bases sitting between them. Here the CDR3 reads CASSIGTGTYEQYF. CDR3 DNA: TGTGCCAGTAGTATAGGAACAGGGACCTACGAGCAGTACTTC.